This TCR beta chain originates from a study of T cells in Graves' hyperthyroidism and ophthalmopathy. The source material, RNA transcripts, was used to amplify TCR beta CDR3 regions. HTBI primers were the set used in a first-round RT-PCR of the TCR CDR3. TCRdb analysed the multiplex PCR reads with MiXCR anew, one entry per CDR3 protein. The sample yields fewer than 350,000 distinct CDR3 sequences, roughly 13% seen once. Trimming took 4 bases from V and 0 from J; bases not matched to a gene: 3. The CDR3 consists of 14 residues. The germline gives CDR1 MGHRA, CDR2 YSYEKL. This clonotype was recorded at least ten times.

The sequencing sample was made of blood. This receptor was obtained from a woman aged 25 to 39 with Graves' hyperthyroidism that later progressed to Graves' ophthalmopathy. The genes are TRBV4-1 and TRBJ2-7, with 7 bases matching TRBD2. CDR3 loop: CASSLSGNSYEQYF. CDR3 bases: TGCGCCAGCAGCCTGAGCGGGAACTCCTACGAGCAGTACTTC.